This T cell receptor beta chain appears in the sequencing data of a study of cytomegalovirus exposure and HLA in healthy donors. This clone was counted a few times. In the PCR, 60 Vbeta and 13 Jbeta primers were used. Profiling relied on immunoSEQ multiplex PCR, and the TCRdb table lists in-frame clones only, not all of them. Here the sample spans about 190,000 clones, around 87% being singletons. The sequenced material came from PBMCs. The sequence was obtained from a woman aged 18-29 years in good health and CMV-seronegative.

CDR3 sequence: CASRVGAGEKLFF. CDR3 sequence (DNA): TGTGCCAGTCGGGTGGGGGCTGGGGAAAAACTGTTTTTT. The chain links TRBV6-1 to TRBJ1-4, with TRBD1 as a possible D gene (6 bases). The CDR3 has 13 amino acids. The V and J ends lost 9 bases and 8 bases respectively, with 16 bases between them. Germline V gene lookup returns CDR1 MNHNS and CDR2 SASEGT.